This T cell receptor beta chain comes out of a study of OX40 agonist ivuxolimab in advanced cancers. As for the study in general: Patients got intravenous ivuxolimab at 0.01 to 10 mg/kg every 2 weeks.

The length of the CDR3 is 14 residues. V lost 0 bases to trimming and J lost 7 bases, with 13 bases between them. Germline lookup yields CDR1 SGHTA and CDR2 FQGNSA. Only in-frame clones appear in the TCRdb table, and some are missing; sequencing was by immunoSEQ multiplex PCR. The sample includes tens of thousands of clones, roughly three quarters of them seen just once. V and J are TRBV7-2 and TRBJ2-7; D is perhaps TRBD1 (6 bases). The source of this sequence is an adult with an advanced solid tumor such as melanoma, head and neck, liver or kidney cancer. This specimen consisted of CD4+ or CD8+ T cells sorted from blood, obtained in a trial of the OX40 agonist ivuxolimab. In DNA, the CDR3 is TGTGCCAGCAGCTTAGCGACAGGATCCCGAGAGCAGTACTTC. As protein: CASSLATGSREQYF. The full variable domain, with the rest looked up from reference TRBV7-2 and TRBJ2-7, is GAGVSQSPSNKVTEKGKDVELRCDPISGHTALYWYRQSLGQGLEFLIYFQGNSAPDKSGLPSDRFSAERTGGSVSTLTIQRTQQEDSAVYLCASSLATGSREQYFGPGTRLTVT.